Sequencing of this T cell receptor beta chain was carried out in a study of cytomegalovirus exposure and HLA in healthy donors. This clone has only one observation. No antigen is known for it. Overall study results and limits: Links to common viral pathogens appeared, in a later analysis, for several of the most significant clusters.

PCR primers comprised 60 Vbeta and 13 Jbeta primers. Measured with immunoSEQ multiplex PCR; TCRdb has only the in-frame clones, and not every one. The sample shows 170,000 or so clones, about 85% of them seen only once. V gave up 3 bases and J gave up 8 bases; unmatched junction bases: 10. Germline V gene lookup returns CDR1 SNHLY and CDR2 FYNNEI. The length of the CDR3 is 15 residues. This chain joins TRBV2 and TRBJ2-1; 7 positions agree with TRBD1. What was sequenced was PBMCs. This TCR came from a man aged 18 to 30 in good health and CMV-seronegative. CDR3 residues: CASSDTTGSVDEQFF. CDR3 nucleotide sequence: TGTGCCAGCAGTGACACGACAGGGTCGGTAGATGAGCAGTTCTTC. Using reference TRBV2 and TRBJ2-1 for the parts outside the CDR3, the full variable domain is EPEVTQTPSHQVTQMGQEVILRCVPISNHLYFYWYRQILGQKVEFLVSFYNNEISEKSEIFDDQFSVERPDGSNFTLKIRSTKLEDSAMYFCASSDTTGSVDEQFFGPGTRLTVL.